This T cell receptor (beta chain) was captured in a study of T cells in Graves' hyperthyroidism and ophthalmopathy. About this clonotype: Antigen: not known.

The study, taken as a whole, reports: The majority of expanded thyroid clonotypes above 0.001 also appeared in blood.

Amplification of TCR beta CDR3 regions was performed using RNA transcripts as template. A first-round RT-PCR of the TCR CDR3 used the HTBI primer set. In TCRdb, the multiplex PCR reads were re-called with MiXCR into one record per CDR3 protein. This sample carries about 420,000 distinct CDR3 sequences, 15% to 19% of them seen once, and the ten largest clones take 14%. V lost 2 bases, J lost 5 bases, and 16 bases lay in between. CDR1 and CDR2 (germline): SGHVS, FQNEAQ. This CDR3 comprises 16 residues. The specimen was blood. The receptor was derived from a young woman with Graves' hyperthyroidism. The chain combines TRBV7-8 with TRBJ2-1, with a tentative D call TRBD2 (5 bases). DNA for the CDR3: TGTGCCAGCAGCTTATTTAGCGATCCGTCACACAATGAGCAGTTCTTC. Amino acids: CASSLFSDPSHNEQFF.